The 9 T cell receptor beta chains in this list originate from one sample, sequenced in a study of blood T cells in healthy people across ages. The second PCR ran roughly 7 to 12 cycles with a sample-barcoded 5' primer and J-beta primers. Using its own MiXCR run on the 5' RACE reads, TCRdb lists one record per CDR3 protein. The table shows 1 million or so distinct CDR3 sequences, with around 45% occurring only once. The sample taken for sequencing was blood. The receptor source for this set is a woman in her sixties in good health.

The chain couples TRBV6-2 or TRBV6-3 to TRBJ2-1, with 8 nucleotides matching TRBD2. This CDR3 comprises 15 residues. Germline loops: CDR1 MNHEY, CDR2 SVGEGT. Germline trimming cut 6 bases from V and 3 bases from J; bases unmatched to any gene: 7. The CDR3 DNA reads TGTGCCAGCAGCCAACTAGCGGCACACTACAATGAGCAGTTCTTC. It specifies CASSQLAAHYNEQFF.

The CDR3 DNA reads as TGTGCCAAAGCAACTACCAAAAACATTCAGTACTTC. Its translation is CAKATTKNIQYF. V is TRBV27 and J is TRBJ2-4; D ambiguous. Trimming took 10 bases from V and 2 from J, leaving 9 bases between them. CDR1 is MNHEY and CDR2 is SMNVEV in the germline V gene (reference sequence). The CDR3 sequence is 12 residues long.

The chain couples TRBV7-2 to TRBJ2-5, with D uncertain. In germline, CDR1 is SGHTA, CDR2 FQGNSA. Trimming cost V 1 base and J 4 bases, with 10 bases left between them. CDR3 size: 14 residues. This CDR3 reads CASSLGIPSETQYF. In DNA form, the CDR3 reads TGTGCCAGCAGCTTAGGGATCCCCTCAGAGACCCAGTACTTC.

The CDR3 DNA reads as TGCGCCAGCAGCTTGGCCCCCACGGCGGGGACCAAAAACATTCAGTACTTC. It codes for CASSLAPTAGTKNIQYF. The chain joins TRBV5-1 to TRBJ2-4, with a tentative D call TRBD2 (6 bases). Trimming removed 0 bases from V and 2 bases from J, with 15 bases in between. The length of the CDR3 is 17 residues. Germline assignment: CDR1 SGHRS and CDR2 YFSETQ.

This chain uses TRBV25-1 with TRBJ2-1; possible D gene TRBD1, 5 bases. Germline CDR1 MGHDK, CDR2 SYGVNS. The CDR3 covers 13 residues. With 7 bases removed from V and 3 bases from J, the gap between germline ends came to 10 bases. Written as DNA, the CDR3 is TGTGCCAGCACCGGACACTTCTACAATGAGCAGTTCTTC. This sequence encodes CASTGHFYNEQFF.

This clonotype came up a few times. The rearrangement joins TRBV5-1 to TRBJ1-1; 7 nucleotides align to TRBD1. Germline values: CDR1 SGHRS, CDR2 YFSETQ. The CDR3 runs 16 residues. With 1 base clipped from V and 5 bases from J, the junction kept 11 bases outside the gene matches. For the CDR3, the DNA is TGCGCCAGCAGCTTGTGGGCCGGGACAGAGGGGACTGAAGCTTTCTTT. It is translated as CASSLWAGTEGTEAFF.

V gene TRBV5-5 combines with J gene TRBJ2-7; D possibly corresponds to TRBD2 (6 bases). CDR1 is SGHKS and CDR2 is YYEKEE in the germline V gene (reference sequence). V was cut by 0 bases and J by 5 bases, with 21 bases left in between. CDR3 length: 17 amino acids. The CDR3 is CASSLGPTGVVAHEQYF. The CDR3 nucleotides are TGTGCCAGCAGCTTGGGACCGACGGGGGTGGTGGCCCACGAGCAGTACTTC.

This chain uses TRBV20-1 with TRBJ1-6, with 8 bases matching TRBD1. The junction had 13 bases not matched to a gene; V was cut back by 5 bases and J by 7 bases. Germline assignment: CDR1 DFQATT and CDR2 SNEGSKA (reference sequence). The CDR3 has 16 amino acids. This CDR3 reads CSASKGTGGMNSPLHF. CDR3 nucleotide sequence: TGCAGTGCTTCCAAAGGGACAGGCGGAATGAATTCACCCCTCCACTTT.

The V gene is TRBV19, the J gene TRBJ2-1; D unclear. The V gene lost 5 bases and the J gene lost 5 bases, with 10 bases spanning the gap. The CDR3 runs 13 residues. Germline lookup yields CDR1 LNHDA and CDR2 SQIVND (reference sequence). This CDR3 reads CASSARVDNEQFF. Written as DNA, the CDR3 is TGTGCCAGTAGTGCGAGAGTAGACAATGAGCAGTTCTTC.